Presented here are 27 T cell receptor beta chains from one specimen sequenced in a study of T cells in localized non-small cell lung cancer. Using immunoSEQ multiplex PCR, the repertoire was profiled, and TCRdb retains in-frame clones only, with some absent. The table lists more than 40,000 clones, roughly 86% of them singletons. The sample in question was PBMCs, obtained before any cancer treatment. The receptors originated from a man aged 40 to 70 with stage II lung adenocarcinoma.

The rearrangement uses TRBV6-4 and TRBJ2-7, with 12 positions matching TRBD2. V lost 4 bases to trimming and J lost 5 bases; unmatched junction nucleotides: 12. From germline, CDR1 is MRHNA and CDR2 SNTAGT. The CDR3 covers 17 residues. CDR3 region: CASSGGLAGTQTHEQYV. CDR3 in DNA: TGTGCCAGCAGTGGCGGACTAGCGGGGACCCAGACCCACGAGCAGTACGTC.

This clone has a handful of counts. V is TRBV5-4 and J is TRBJ2-3; D gene ambiguous. Germline V gene lookup returns CDR1 SGHNT and CDR2 YYREEE (reference sequence). The CDR3 has 15 amino acids. The V end lost 4 bases, the J end lost 3 bases, and 15 bases lay between the germline ends. As DNA, the CDR3 is TGTGCCAGCAGCCCCACCCTACAGTTAACAGATACGCAGTATTTT. Its translation: CASSPTLQLTDTQYF.

The chain has TRBV6-5 and TRBJ1-3; tentative D call: TRBD1 (6 bases). The ends were cut back, 6 bases at V and 2 bases at J, with 11 bases in the middle. The CDR3 loop spans 14 amino acids. Per the germline V gene, CDR1 is MNHEY and CDR2 is SVGAGI. CDR3 amino acids: CASSLQGPGNTIYF. The CDR3 nucleotides are TGTGCCAGCAGCCTACAGGGACCTGGAAACACCATATATTTT.

Only a few counts were recorded for this clone. The V call is TRBV19, the J call TRBJ1-5; D uncertain. The CDR3 covers 16 residues. Germline CDR1 is LNHDA and CDR2 is SQIVND (reference sequence). The ends were cut back, 5 bases at V and 4 bases at J, with 18 bases in the middle. The CDR3 spells CASSPAVDHWNQPQHF. CDR3 nucleotides: TGTGCCAGTAGTCCGGCGGTAGACCATTGGAATCAGCCCCAGCATTTT.

The J gene is TRBJ2-5, the V gene TRBV7-7; D is possibly TRBD1 (5 bases). The CDR3 covers 13 residues. Germline V lookup: CDR1 SSHAT, CDR2 FNYEAQ (reference sequence). V lost 3 bases, J lost 2 bases, and 7 bases lay in between. CDR3 protein: CASSLQGQETQYF. CDR3 DNA sequence: TGTGCCAGCAGCTTGCAGGGTCAAGAGACCCAGTACTTC.

The chain uses TRBV27 and TRBJ2-1; 10 bases agree with TRBD1. Germline values: CDR1 MNHEY, CDR2 SMNVEV (reference sequence). The CDR3 has 15 residues. J gave up 2 bases and V 5 bases, and 3 bases lay outside the gene matches. CDR3 in amino acids: CASSHGTGAYNEQFF. The CDR3 nucleotides are TGTGCCAGCAGTCACGGGACAGGGGCCTACAATGAGCAGTTCTTC.

This chain joins TRBV2 and TRBJ1-5; the match to TRBD1 covers 10 bases. The V gene's germline CDR1 is SNHLY and CDR2 FYNNEI. CDR3 length: 18 residues. With 4 bases clipped from V and 2 bases from J, the junction kept 11 bases outside the gene matches. The CDR3 bases are TGTGCCAGCAGTGGGAGGGACAGGGGACCCTATGGCAATCAGCCCCAGCATTTT. Protein sequence: CASSGRDRGPYGNQPQHF.

The chain couples TRBV5-1 to TRBJ2-3, with 7 bases identical to TRBD1. Looked up from germline, CDR1 is SGHRS and CDR2 is YFSETQ. CDR3 length: 19 residues. Losses at the gene ends were 3 bases for V and 2 bases for J; bases not matched to a gene: 18. CDR3 sequence: CASSSLNPGQVKSTDTQYF. CDR3 coding DNA: TGCGCCAGCAGCTCGCTAAACCCAGGACAGGTAAAGTCCACAGATACGCAGTATTTT. Looking up the rest from reference TRBV5-1 and TRBJ2-3 gives the full variable domain: KAGVTQTPRYLIKTRGQQVTLSCSPISGHRSVSWYQQTPGQGLQFLFEYFSETQRNKGNFPGRFSGRQFSNSRSEMNVSTLELGDSALYLCASSSLNPGQVKSTDTQYFGPGTRLTVL.

To note about this clone: Other DNA sequences from this sample encode an identical CDR3 as well. The chain recombines TRBV29-1 with TRBJ2-3; D unclear. Germline V gene data show CDR1 as SQVTM and CDR2 as ANQGSEA. CDR3 length: 12 amino acids. Trimming shortened V by 3 bases and J by 4 bases, and 8 bases separated the two germline ends. The DNA of the CDR3 is TGCAGCGTTGAGCGTGGGGCAGATACGCAGTATTTT. Translated, it gives CSVERGADTQYF.

The chain joins TRBV15 to TRBJ2-3, with a weak D call TRBD2 (6 bases). V lost 4 bases to trimming and J lost 0 bases, with 23 bases between them. The CDR3 totals 19 residues. From germline, CDR1 is LNHNV and CDR2 YYDKDF (reference sequence). CDR3 DNA: TGTGCCACCAGCACTGGGTGGGCGGGGAGGAAGGGAAGCACAGATACGCAGTATTTT. Translated: CATSTGWAGRKGSTDTQYF.

The V and J genes are TRBV5-6 and TRBJ2-7; 16 nucleotides match TRBD2. The CDR3 loop spans 17 amino acids. Looked up from germline, CDR1 is SGHDT and CDR2 is YYEEEE. The J segment lost 1 base and the V segment lost 4 bases, leaving 5 bases of the junction unmatched. CDR3 sequence: CASSPGLAGGLSYEQYF. The CDR3 DNA sequence: TGTGCCAGCAGCCCGGGACTAGCGGGGGGGTTATCCTACGAGCAGTACTTC.

The rearrangement uses TRBV7-2 and TRBJ1-2, with D unresolved. The V gene's germline CDR1 is SGHTA and CDR2 FQGNSA. Trimming took off 3 bases at V and 0 bases at J, with 11 bases between the two ends. The CDR3 covers 15 residues. DNA for the CDR3: TGTGCCAGCAGCTTTTTCGGGGAATCTAACTATGGCTACACCTTC. This encodes CASSFFGESNYGYTF. The full variable domain, in which reference TRBV7-2 and TRBJ1-2 provide the parts outside the CDR3, is GAGVSQSPSNKVTEKGKDVELRCDPISGHTALYWYRQSLGQGLEFLIYFQGNSAPDKSGLPSDRFSAERTGGSVSTLTIQRTQQEDSAVYLCASSFFGESNYGYTFGSGTRLTVV.

This clone showed up just a few times. The chain joins TRBV2 to TRBJ2-7, with D unclear. V lost 2 bases and J lost 0, with 5 bases in between. The CDR3 consists of 13 residues. Germline loops: CDR1 SNHLY, CDR2 FYNNEI. The CDR3 spells CASSERSSYEQYF. For the CDR3, the DNA is TGTGCCAGCAGTGAACGGAGCTCCTACGAGCAGTACTTC. Supplemented by reference TRBV2 and TRBJ2-7, the full variable domain reads EPEVTQTPSHQVTQMGQEVILRCVPISNHLYFYWYRQILGQKVEFLVSFYNNEISEKSEIFDDQFSVERPDGSNFTLKIRSTKLEDSAMYFCASSERSSYEQYFGPGTRLTVT.

A word on this clone: One end of the junction is discordant with germline, which a read error may explain. The chain has TRBV15 and TRBJ2-1, with no clear D. This CDR3 is built from 13 residues. In germline, CDR1 is LNHNV, CDR2 YYDKDF (reference sequence). This chain's CDR3 is CATSRDLPDEQFF. The DNA for the CDR3 is TGTGCCACCAGCCGAGACCTACCCGATGAGCAGTTCTTC.

This chain connects TRBV11-2 to TRBJ1-5; weak D call: TRBD1 (5 bases). Germline CDR1 reads SGHAT; CDR2 reads FQNNGV. The CDR3 runs 13 residues. Between the trimmed V and J ends, which lost 3 bases and 8 bases, there was a span of 11 bases. CDR3 nucleotides: TGTGCCAGCAGCTTCTCAGGGAGGGAGCCCCAGCATTTT. This gives the protein CASSFSGREPQHF.

J is TRBJ2-7 and V is TRBV7-8; maybe TRBD2 (6 bases). Germline V gene sequence: CDR1 SGHVS, CDR2 FQNEAQ. The CDR3 runs 14 residues. Trimming cost V 3 bases and J 6 bases, with 15 bases left between them. The CDR3 nucleotides are TGTGCCAGCAGCTTGATGATCTTGGGGGGCGAGCAGTACTTC. It is translated as CASSLMILGGEQYF.

This clone has a single count. The chain couples TRBV5-4 to TRBJ1-1; maybe TRBD1 (6 bases). The germline CDR1 and CDR2 sequences are SGHNT and YYREEE (reference sequence). The CDR3 length is 15 residues. Trimming stripped 7 bases from V and 0 bases from J, with 16 bases between. CDR3 protein: CASQRGANMNTEAFF. In DNA, the CDR3 is TGTGCCAGCCAGAGGGGGGCTAACATGAACACTGAAGCTTTCTTT. Looking up the rest from reference TRBV5-4 and TRBJ1-1 gives the full variable domain: ETGVTQSPTHLIKTRGQQVTLRCSSQSGHNTVSWYQQALGQGPQFIFQYYREEENGRGNFPPRFSGLQFPNYSSELNVNALELDDSALYLCASQRGANMNTEAFFGQGTRLTVV.

This chain connects TRBV7-8 to TRBJ2-2; D possibly corresponds to TRBD1 (6 bases). V was clipped by 5 bases and J by 2 bases, with 12 bases between them. This CDR3 is built from 15 residues. Germline CDR1 is SGHVS and CDR2 is FQNEAQ. CDR3 amino acids: CASSARTDNTGELFF. The CDR3 nucleotides are TGTGCCAGCAGCGCCCGGACAGATAACACCGGGGAGCTGTTTTTT.

V and J are TRBV5-6 and TRBJ1-6; D is unclear. Germline lookup yields CDR1 SGHDT and CDR2 YYEEEE. Trimming removed 4 bases from V and 7 bases from J, with 12 bases in between. The CDR3 runs 14 residues. Written as DNA, the CDR3 is TGTGCCAGCAGCCGCCCCGACTCAAATTCACCCCTCCACTTT. Protein product: CASSRPDSNSPLHF. Supplemented by reference TRBV5-6 and TRBJ1-6, the full variable domain reads DAGVTQSPTHLIKTRGQQVTLRCSPKSGHDTVSWYQQALGQGPQFIFQYYEEEERQRGNFPDRFSGHQFPNYSSELNVNALLLGDSALYLCASSRPDSNSPLHFGNGTRLTVT.

The J gene is TRBJ2-3, the V gene TRBV5-4, with 10 bases lining up with TRBD2. The CDR3 has 18 amino acids. V lost 5 bases and J lost 0; bases outside the gene matches: 12. Germline-derived CDR1 and CDR2 are SGHNT and YYREEE (reference sequence). CDR3: CASRARPSGGLSTDTQYF. The CDR3 DNA reads as TGTGCCAGCAGGGCCCGGCCTAGCGGGGGCCTAAGCACAGATACGCAGTATTTT.

V gene TRBV2 combines with J gene TRBJ1-2, with TRBD1 matching 9 bases. CDR1 and CDR2 (germline): SNHLY, FYNNEI. This CDR3 is 15 amino acids long. After removal of 6 bases from V and 3 bases from J, the junction contained 8 bases not matched to a gene. The CDR3 nucleotides read TGTGCCAGCAGACCCTCGGGACAGGGAGACTATGGCTACACCTTC. Protein product: CASRPSGQGDYGYTF.

The genes are TRBV7-8 and TRBJ2-7, with D perhaps matching TRBD2 (5 bases). Trimming took 5 bases from V and 3 from J, leaving 11 bases between them. Per the germline V gene, CDR1 is SGHVS and CDR2 is FQNEAQ. This CDR3 comprises 13 residues. CDR3 in amino acids: CASSDYGNYEQYV. In nucleotides, the CDR3 is TGTGCCAGCAGCGACTACGGGAACTACGAGCAGTACGTC.

The chain links TRBV6-5 to TRBJ1-2; 7 bases line up with TRBD1. CDR1 is MNHEY and CDR2 is SVGAGI in the germline V gene. This CDR3 comprises 16 residues. The V gene end was trimmed by 2 bases and the J gene end by 4 bases; junction bases not matched to a gene: 10. CDR3 in DNA: TGTGCCAGCAGTTACCGGGTAGGGACAGACCCCTATGGCTACACCTTC. Amino acid sequence: CASSYRVGTDPYGYTF.

The chain carries TRBV4-2 and TRBJ1-5; D uncertain. The germline V and J ends were trimmed by 1 base and 5 bases, with 9 bases remaining between them. This CDR3 is 14 amino acids long. Germline loops: CDR1 LGHNA, CDR2 YNFKEQ. Written as DNA, the CDR3 is TGTGCCAGCAGCCAAGTCACTGAGGATCAGCCCCAGCATTTT. Encoded protein: CASSQVTEDQPQHF.

By frequency in the sample, this clone is medium-sized. The chain joins TRBV10-3 to TRBJ1-3, with D possibly being TRBD1 (5 bases). The V end lost 0 bases, the J end lost 0 bases, and 9 bases lay between the germline ends. The germline CDR1 and CDR2 sequences are ENHRY and SYGVKD. The CDR3 consists of 16 residues. CDR3 loop: CAISESGPDSGNTIYF. Here the CDR3 DNA reads TGTGCCATCAGTGAGTCGGGACCAGACTCTGGAAACACCATATATTTT.

This chain joins TRBV12-2 and TRBJ2-2; the tabulated D call, TRBD1, remains unverified against the DNA. TRBV12-2 represents a pseudogene. The CDR3 runs to 21 residues. CDR3 bases: TGTGCAAGAAGCAAGTGGGGGGTATCCCCCGGGACAGAGTTGAACACCGGGGAGCTGTTTTTT. Amino acids: CARSKWGVSPGTELNTGELFF.

The chain uses TRBV5-1 and TRBJ2-2; TRBD2 aligns across 12 bases. The V segment lost 5 bases and the J segment 0 bases; nucleotides outside the gene matches: 20. This CDR3 contains 22 residues. CDR1 is SGHRS, CDR2 YFSETQ, per germline. CDR3 nucleotides: TGCGCCAGCAGTCTTCAAGGTCTAGCGGGGGGGTTACTACTGGCGAACACCGGGGAGCTGTTTTTT. Translating gives CASSLQGLAGGLLLANTGELFF.